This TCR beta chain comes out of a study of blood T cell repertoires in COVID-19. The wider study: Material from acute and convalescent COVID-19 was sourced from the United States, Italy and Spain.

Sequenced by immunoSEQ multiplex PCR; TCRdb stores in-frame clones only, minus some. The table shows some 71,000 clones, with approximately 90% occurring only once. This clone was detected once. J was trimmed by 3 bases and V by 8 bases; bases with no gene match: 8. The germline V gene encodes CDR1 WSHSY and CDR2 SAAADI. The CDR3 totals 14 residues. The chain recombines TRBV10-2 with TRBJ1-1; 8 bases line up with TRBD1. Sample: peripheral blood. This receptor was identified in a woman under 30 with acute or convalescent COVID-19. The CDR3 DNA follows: TGCGCCAGCTGCGACAGGGGATTCCACACTGAAGCTTTCTTT. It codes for CASCDRGFHTEAFF.